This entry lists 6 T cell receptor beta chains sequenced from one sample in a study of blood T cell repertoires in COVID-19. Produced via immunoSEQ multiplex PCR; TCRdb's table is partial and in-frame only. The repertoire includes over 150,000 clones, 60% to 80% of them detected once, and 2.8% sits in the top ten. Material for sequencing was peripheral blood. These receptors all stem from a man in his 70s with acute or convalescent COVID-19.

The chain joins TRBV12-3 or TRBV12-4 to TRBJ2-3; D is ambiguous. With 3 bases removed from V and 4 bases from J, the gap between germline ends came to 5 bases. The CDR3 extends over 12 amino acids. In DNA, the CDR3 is TGTGCCAGCAGTTTGGCACCAGATACGCAGTATTTT. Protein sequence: CASSLAPDTQYF.

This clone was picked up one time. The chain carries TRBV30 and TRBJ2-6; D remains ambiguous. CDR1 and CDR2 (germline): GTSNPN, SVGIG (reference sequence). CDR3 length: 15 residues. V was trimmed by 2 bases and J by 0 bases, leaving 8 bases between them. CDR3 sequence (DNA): TGTGCCTGGAGTCAACAGCTCTCTGGGGCCAACGTCCTGACTTTC. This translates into CAWSQQLSGANVLTF. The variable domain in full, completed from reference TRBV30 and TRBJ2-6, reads SQTIHQWPATLVQPVGSPLSLECTVEGTSNPNLYWYRQAAGRGLQLLFYSVGIGQISSEVPQNLSASRPQDRQFILSSKKLLLSDSGFYLCAWSQQLSGANVLTFGAGSRLTVL.

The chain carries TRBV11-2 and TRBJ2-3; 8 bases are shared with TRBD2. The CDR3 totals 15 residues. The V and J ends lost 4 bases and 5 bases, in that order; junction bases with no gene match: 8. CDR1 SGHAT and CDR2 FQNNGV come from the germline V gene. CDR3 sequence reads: CASSSLAGSGDTQYF. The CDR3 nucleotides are TGTGCCAGCAGCTCTTTAGCGGGATCGGGAGATACGCAGTATTTT. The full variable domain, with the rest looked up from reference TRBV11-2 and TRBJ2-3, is EAGVAQSPRYKIIEKRQSVAFWCNPISGHATLYWYQQILGQGPKLLIQFQNNGVVDDSQLPKDRFSAERLKGVDSTLKIQPAKLEDSAVYLCASSSLAGSGDTQYFGPGTRLTVL.

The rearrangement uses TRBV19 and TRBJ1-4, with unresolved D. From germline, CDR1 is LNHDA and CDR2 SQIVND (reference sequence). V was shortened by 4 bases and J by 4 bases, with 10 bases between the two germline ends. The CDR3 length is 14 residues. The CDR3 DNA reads TGTGCCAGTAGTACGAGAATCGGTAATGAAAAACTGTTTTTT. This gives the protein CASSTRIGNEKLFF.

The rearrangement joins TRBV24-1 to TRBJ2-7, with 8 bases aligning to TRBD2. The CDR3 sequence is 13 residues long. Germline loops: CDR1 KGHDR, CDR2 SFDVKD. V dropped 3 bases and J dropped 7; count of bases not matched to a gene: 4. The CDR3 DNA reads TGTGCCACCAGTGATCACGGGACTAGGGAGCAGTACTTC. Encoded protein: CATSDHGTREQYF.

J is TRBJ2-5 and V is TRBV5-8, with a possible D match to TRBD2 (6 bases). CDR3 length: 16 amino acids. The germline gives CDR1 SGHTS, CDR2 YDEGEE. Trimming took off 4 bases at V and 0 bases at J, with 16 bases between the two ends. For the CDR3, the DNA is TGTGCCAGCAGCCGGACTATTCTATCGTACCAAGAGACCCAGTACTTC. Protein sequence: CASSRTILSYQETQYF. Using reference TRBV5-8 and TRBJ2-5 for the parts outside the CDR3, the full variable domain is EAGVTQSPTHLIKTRGQQATLRCSPISGHTSVYWYQQALGLGLQFLLWYDEGEERNRGNFPPRFSGRQFPNYSSELNVNALELEDSALYLCASSRTILSYQETQYFGPGTRLLVL.